A single sample gave rise to the 21 T cell receptor beta chains below, sequenced in a study of OX40 agonist ivuxolimab in advanced cancers. Data came from immunoSEQ multiplex PCR; TCRdb stores just in-frame clones and leaves some out. Among 45,000 to 55,000 clones, about 83% were seen once, and the ten largest hold over 1%. The starting material was CD4+ or CD8+ T cells sorted from blood, obtained in a trial of the OX40 agonist ivuxolimab. Receptors were obtained from an adult with an advanced solid tumor such as melanoma, head and neck, liver or kidney cancer.

CDR3 nucleotide sequence: TGTGCCAGCAGTCGCGGACAGCTATACACAGATACGCAGTATTTT. Translating gives CASSRGQLYTDTQYF. The chain employs TRBV25-1 and TRBJ2-3; weak D call: TRBD1 (6 bases). Trimming took 5 bases from V and 2 from J, leaving 14 bases between them. The CDR3 loop spans 15 amino acids. Per the germline V gene, CDR1 is MGHDK and CDR2 is SYGVNS.

The J gene is TRBJ2-2, the V gene TRBV5-4, with D tentatively TRBD2 (5 bases). V lost 4 bases and J lost 5, with 15 bases in between. From germline, CDR1 is SGHNT and CDR2 YYREEE (reference sequence). This CDR3 has 15 amino acids. This chain's CDR3 is CASSLISPGTGELFF. CDR3 DNA sequence: TGTGCCAGCAGCCTTATATCCCCGGGGACCGGGGAGCTGTTTTTT.

This chain joins TRBV7-8 and TRBJ1-5; D gene uncertain. Germline loops: CDR1 SGHVS, CDR2 FQNEAQ. The CDR3 length is 15 residues. Trimming removed 3 bases from V and 1 base from J, with 10 bases in between. The CDR3 nucleotides are TGTGCCAGCAGCTTCGGAGGGTGGAGCAATCAGCCCCAGCATTTT. Translation: CASSFGGWSNQPQHF.

The chain employs TRBV5-4 and TRBJ2-1; D gene uncertain. Trimming took off 3 bases at V and 3 bases at J, with 4 bases between the two ends. The CDR3 length is 12 residues. Per germline, CDR1 SGHNT and CDR2 YYREEE (reference sequence). DNA of the CDR3: TGTGCCAGCAGCTCGAACTACAATGAGCAGTTCTTC. The encoded protein is CASSSNYNEQFF.

The chain is built from TRBV9 and TRBJ2-3; 16 bases line up with TRBD2. In germline, CDR1 is SGDLS, CDR2 YYNGEE. The CDR3 is 17 residues long. The ends lost 3 bases at V and 6 bases at J; junction bases unmatched: 7. The DNA of the CDR3 is TGTGCCAGCAGCGGGGGACTAGCGGGAGGGACGCGGGATACGCAGTATTTT. It codes for CASSGGLAGGTRDTQYF.

The rearrangement joins TRBV21-1 to TRBJ2-1; the table's D gene call, TRBD1, was not cross checked with the DNA. TRBV21-1 is given as a pseudogene. The CDR3 spans 18 residues. The CDR3: CASSSLPKAGGYYNEQFF. CDR3 bases: TGTGCCAGCAGCTCCCTACCCAAAGCAGGGGGTTACTACAATGAGCAGTTCTTC.

The count of this clone is one. Written as DNA, the CDR3 is TGTGCCAGCTCACCAGGACAGGGACGGGGGCAGTACTTC. Protein product: CASSPGQGRGQYF. The genes are TRBV18 and TRBJ2-7; 8 positions match TRBD1. Germline CDR1 KGHSH, CDR2 LQKENI. The CDR3 has 13 residues. Trimming cost V 2 bases and J 9 bases; bases outside gene matches: 6.

This clone was observed a handful of times. The chain links TRBV27 to TRBJ1-6; D is possibly TRBD1 (5 bases). V dropped 7 bases and J dropped 5 bases, with 9 bases sitting between them. This CDR3 has 13 residues. Germline CDR1 and CDR2: MNHEY and SMNVEV (reference sequence). This CDR3 is CASKPGHNSPLHF. The CDR3 DNA follows: TGTGCCAGCAAGCCAGGGCATAATTCACCCCTCCACTTT.

The chain recombines TRBV19 with TRBJ1-5, with D perhaps TRBD1 (5 bases). CDR3 length: 18 amino acids. Per the germline V gene, CDR1 is LNHDA and CDR2 is SQIVND (reference sequence). Trimming removed 5 bases from V and 0 bases from J, with 20 bases in between. Written as DNA, the CDR3 is TGTGCCAGTAGTCCTCGAGGGAGACAGACAAATAGCAATCAGCCCCAGCATTTT. Translated, it gives CASSPRGRQTNSNQPQHF.

J is TRBJ2-6 and V is TRBV7-9; tentative D call: TRBD1 (6 bases). Germline lookup yields CDR1 SEHNR and CDR2 FQNEAQ (reference sequence). Trimming shortened V by 5 bases and J by 4 bases, and 21 bases separated the two germline ends. The CDR3 covers 18 residues. CDR3 loop: CASSPIRGSSTGANVLTF. Written as DNA, the CDR3 is TGTGCCAGCAGCCCTATCAGGGGATCAAGTACCGGGGCCAACGTCCTGACTTTC.

The J gene is TRBJ2-3, the V gene TRBV5-4; D remains ambiguous. The CDR3 runs to 13 residues. Trimming cost V 1 base and J 6 bases, with 9 bases left between them. In germline, CDR1 is SGHNT, CDR2 YYREEE (reference sequence). The CDR3 DNA follows: TGTGCCAGCAGCTTGTGGGCGGCGGATACGCAGTATTTT. Translation: CASSLWAADTQYF.

V is TRBV2 and J is TRBJ1-4, with D hard to call. CDR1 and CDR2 (germline): SNHLY, FYNNEI. The CDR3 has 12 amino acids. V lost 6 bases, J lost 7 bases, and 9 bases lay in between. The CDR3 coding sequence is TGTGCCAGCAGAGTAATCGGTGAAAAACTGTTTTTT. Translating it yields CASRVIGEKLFF.

The chain uses TRBV19 and TRBJ1-6, with 7 bases identical to TRBD1. The germline gives CDR1 LNHDA, CDR2 SQIVND (reference sequence). The CDR3 sequence is 14 residues long. Germline trimming cut 4 bases from V and 6 bases from J; bases unmatched to any gene: 3. The CDR3 sequence is CASSTDRANSPLHF. In DNA, the CDR3 is TGTGCCAGTAGTACCGACAGGGCTAATTCACCCCTCCACTTT.

V usage is TRBV2 and J usage is TRBJ2-1; D not certain. The CDR3 sequence is 13 residues long. Germline CDR1 reads SNHLY; CDR2 reads FYNNEI. V was clipped by 4 bases and J by 4 bases, with 8 bases between them. The chain's CDR3 is CASSVGLYNEQFF. CDR3 bases: TGTGCCAGCAGTGTTGGCTTATACAATGAGCAGTTCTTC.

V gene TRBV7-2 combines with J gene TRBJ1-5; D perhaps matches TRBD1 (5 bases). The length of the CDR3 is 14 residues. The germline V gene encodes CDR1 SGHTA and CDR2 FQGNSA. Trimming left V 1 base short and J 4 bases short, with 8 bases between. The CDR3 sequence: CASSLGTLNQPQHF. In nucleotides, the CDR3 is TGTGCCAGCAGCTTAGGGACACTTAATCAGCCCCAGCATTTT.

The chain combines TRBV5-5 with TRBJ1-1; 8 nucleotides line up with TRBD1. V trimming: 6 bases; J trimming: 1 base; junction bases outside the gene matches: 5. Germline CDR1 SGHKS, CDR2 YYEKEE (reference sequence). CDR3 length: 14 amino acids. The CDR3 DNA reads as TGTGCCAGCACCCTGGACAGGGCGAACACTGAAGCTTTCTTT. Translated, it gives CASTLDRANTEAFF. The variable domain in full, with the rest retrieved from reference TRBV5-5 and TRBJ1-1, is DAGVTQSPTHLIKTRGQQVTLRCSPISGHKSVSWYQQVLGQGPQFIFQYYEKEERGRGNFPDRFSARQFPNYSSELNVNALLLGDSALYLCASTLDRANTEAFFGQGTRLTVV.

The rearrangement links TRBV6-5 to TRBJ1-5, with 8 bases that match TRBD1. The germline V gene has CDR1 MNHEY and CDR2 SVGAGI. The CDR3 runs to 13 residues. Trimming cost V 8 bases and J 9 bases; bases outside gene matches: 9. The CDR3 region is CASGGQGDGPQHF. CDR3 nucleotides: TGTGCCAGCGGCGGACAGGGTGATGGGCCCCAGCATTTT.

The V gene is TRBV14, the J gene TRBJ1-1; D is undetermined. The V and J ends lost 4 bases and 3 bases respectively, with 12 bases between them. The V gene's germline CDR1 is SGHDN and CDR2 FVKESK. The CDR3 is 14 residues long. The chain's CDR3 is CASSLHYRDTEAFF. The CDR3 coding sequence is TGTGCCAGCAGCCTTCACTACCGGGACACTGAAGCTTTCTTT. Drawing the rest from reference TRBV14 and TRBJ1-1, the complete variable domain is EAGVTQFPSHSVIEKGQTVTLRCDPISGHDNLYWYRRVMGKEIKFLLHFVKESKQDESGMPNNRFLAERTGGTYSTLKVQPAELEDSGVYFCASSLHYRDTEAFFGQGTRLTVV.

In nucleotides, the CDR3 is TGTGCCAGCAGCTTATGGACAGGTAACTACGAGCAGTACTTC. Protein product: CASSLWTGNYEQYF. V usage is TRBV7-2 and J usage is TRBJ2-7, with TRBD1 matching over 7 bases. Trimming at V came to 2 bases and at J to 3 bases, leaving 4 bases not matched to a gene. CDR1 SGHTA and CDR2 FQGNSA come from the germline V gene. This CDR3 is built from 14 residues.

This clone was seen just once. This chain connects TRBV5-1 to TRBJ2-7; no clear D gene. This CDR3 has 15 amino acids. Germline V CDR1 and CDR2: SGHRS, YFSETQ. Between the trimmed V and J ends, which lost 0 bases and 6 bases, there was a span of 16 bases. The CDR3 reads CASSLDLGIDPEQYF. The CDR3 DNA reads TGCGCCAGCAGCTTGGATCTGGGTATCGATCCCGAGCAGTACTTC.

V gene TRBV7-2 combines with J gene TRBJ1-2; a possible D gene is TRBD1 (6 bases). The CDR3 extends over 15 amino acids. From germline, CDR1 is SGHTA and CDR2 FQGNSA. V lost 4 bases and J lost 8, with 20 bases in between. The CDR3 sequence: CASSSSPLPGAGYTF. CDR3 DNA sequence: TGTGCCAGCAGCTCCTCCCCTCTGCCGGGGGCAGGCTACACCTTC. Complete variable domain (other parts from reference TRBV7-2 and TRBJ1-2): GAGVSQSPSNKVTEKGKDVELRCDPISGHTALYWYRQSLGQGLEFLIYFQGNSAPDKSGLPSDRFSAERTGGSVSTLTIQRTQQEDSAVYLCASSSSPLPGAGYTFGSGTRLTVV.